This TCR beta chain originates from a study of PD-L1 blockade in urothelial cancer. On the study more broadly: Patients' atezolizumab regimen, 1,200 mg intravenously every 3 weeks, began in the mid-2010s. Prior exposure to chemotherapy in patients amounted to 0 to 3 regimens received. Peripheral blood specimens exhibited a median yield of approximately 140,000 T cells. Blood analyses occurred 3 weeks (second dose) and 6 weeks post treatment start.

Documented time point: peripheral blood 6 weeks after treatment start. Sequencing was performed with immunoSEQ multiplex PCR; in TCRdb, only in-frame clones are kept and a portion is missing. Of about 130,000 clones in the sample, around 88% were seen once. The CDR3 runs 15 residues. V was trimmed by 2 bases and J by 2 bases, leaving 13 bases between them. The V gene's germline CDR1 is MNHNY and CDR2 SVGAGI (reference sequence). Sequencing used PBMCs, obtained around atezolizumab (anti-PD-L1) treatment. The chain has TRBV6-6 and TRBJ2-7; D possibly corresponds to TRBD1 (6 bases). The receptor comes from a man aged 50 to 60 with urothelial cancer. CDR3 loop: CASSYRRTDPYEQYF. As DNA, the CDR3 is TGTGCCAGCAGTTACCGGAGGACAGACCCCTACGAGCAGTACTTC.